The 26 T cell receptor beta chains below all came from one sample that was sequenced in a study of memory CD4+ T cells and cytomegalovirus serostatus. Clones were sequenced by immunoSEQ multiplex PCR, and TCRdb holds only the in-frame ones, with some missing. This table holds some 48,000 clones, about 73% found once. The sort gate was single viable CD3+CD4+CD8-CD45RO+ cells for memory CD4+ T cells. The specimen sequenced was memory CD4+ T cells from blood. All receptors come from an adult in good health and CMV-seronegative.

This clone was picked up one time. V usage is TRBV6-1 and J usage is TRBJ1-3, with no clear D. From germline, CDR1 is MNHNS and CDR2 SASEGT. Trimming pared 2 bases from V and 0 bases from J, leaving 14 bases between. The CDR3 contains 17 residues. The CDR3 sequence is CASSERAGGNSGNTIYF. In DNA form, the CDR3 reads TGTGCCAGCAGTGAACGCGCTGGCGGCAACTCTGGAAACACCATATATTTT.

The CDR3 DNA reads as TGTGCCAGCAACCTTGGGAACAATGAGCAGTTCTTC. It translates to CASNLGNNEQFF. This chain connects TRBV9 to TRBJ2-1; no firm D call. The V end lost 6 bases, the J end lost 5 bases, and 9 bases lay between the germline ends. Germline loops: CDR1 SGDLS, CDR2 YYNGEE. CDR3 length: 12 amino acids.

J is TRBJ2-7 and V is TRBV18; TRBD2 matches 10 bases. The CDR3 runs to 15 residues. After removal of 5 bases from V and 1 base from J, the junction contained 5 bases not matched to a gene. Germline V gives CDR1 KGHSH, CDR2 LQKENI. CDR3 coding DNA: TGTGCCAGCTCAACGACTAGCGGGCCATCCTACGAGCAGTACTTC. This translates into CASSTTSGPSYEQYF.

The V gene is TRBV4-1, the J gene TRBJ2-5; 13 bases agree with TRBD2. V lost 4 bases, J lost 5 bases, and 10 bases stayed unmatched. The CDR3 is made up of 17 amino acids. The germline gives CDR1 MGHRA, CDR2 YSYEKL. This chain's CDR3 is CASSPALAGGPGETQYF. As DNA, the CDR3 is TGCGCCAGCAGCCCGGCACTAGCGGGAGGGCCTGGGGAGACCCAGTACTTC.

A word on this clone: A read error may produce the germline difference seen at one junction end. This chain connects TRBV7-7 to TRBJ2-1, with TRBD2 matching 9 bases. The CDR3 spans 14 residues. Germline V gives CDR1 SSHAT, CDR2 FNYEAQ (reference sequence). The CDR3 nucleotides read TGTGCTAGCAGCTCGGGGACTAGCACTTCTGAGCAGTTCTTC. Protein: CASSSGTSTSEQFF.

The count of this clone is one. The V gene is TRBV6-6, the J gene TRBJ2-7, with D perhaps TRBD1 or TRBD2 (7 bases each). Germline V gene sequence: CDR1 MNHNY, CDR2 SVGAGI (reference sequence). The CDR3 extends over 13 amino acids. Trimming removed 8 bases at V and 1 base at J, with 12 bases between. The CDR3 nucleotides read TGTGCCAGCTCCCAGGGGGGGTCCTACGAGCAGTACTTC. This encodes CASSQGGSYEQYF.

This chain uses TRBV6-6 with TRBJ2-1, with 12 positions matching TRBD2. In germline, CDR1 is MNHNY, CDR2 SVGAGI (reference sequence). Trimming took 6 bases from V and 12 from J; bases not matched to a gene: 15. CDR3 size: 16 residues. CDR3: CASRVTGGLAGDRQFF. The CDR3 DNA reads as TGTGCCAGCAGGGTAACAGGGGGACTAGCGGGCGACCGGCAGTTCTTC.

The rearrangement joins TRBV5-4 to TRBJ2-2, with D possibly matching TRBD1 (6 bases). In germline, CDR1 is SGHNT, CDR2 YYREEE (reference sequence). V lost 4 bases, J lost 3 bases, and 13 bases lay in between. This CDR3 has 15 residues. CDR3 DNA sequence: TGTGCCAGCAGCCCCGGCAGGGGATACACCGGGGAGCTGTTTTTT. Amino acids: CASSPGRGYTGELFF. The full variable domain, rest sourced from reference TRBV5-4 and TRBJ2-2, is ETGVTQSPTHLIKTRGQQVTLRCSSQSGHNTVSWYQQALGQGPQFIFQYYREEENGRGNFPPRFSGLQFPNYSSELNVNALELDDSALYLCASSPGRGYTGELFFGEGSRLTVL.

The gene calls are TRBV2 and TRBJ1-1; D remains ambiguous. The V end lost 5 bases, the J end lost 0 bases, and 10 bases lay between the germline ends. CDR1 SNHLY and CDR2 FYNNEI come from the germline V gene. The CDR3 loop spans 14 amino acids. The CDR3 reads CASSLVEMNTEAFF. The CDR3, as DNA: TGTGCCAGCAGTCTGGTTGAGATGAACACTGAAGCTTTCTTT.

V and J are TRBV19 and TRBJ1-4; 8 bases match TRBD1. CDR3 size: 15 residues. Per germline, CDR1 LNHDA and CDR2 SQIVND (reference sequence). Unmatched junction bases numbered 11, after V lost 6 bases and J lost 8 bases. CDR3 DNA sequence: TGTGCCAGTAGGGGTGGACAGGGAATATTCGAAAAACTGTTTTTT. This gives the protein CASRGGQGIFEKLFF.

The chain links TRBV30 to TRBJ2-7, with 9 bases matching TRBD1. This CDR3 is 13 amino acids long. The germline gives CDR1 GTSNPN, CDR2 SVGIG (reference sequence). With 8 bases clipped from V and 6 bases from J, the junction kept 11 bases outside the gene matches. As DNA, the CDR3 is TGTGCCCTCATGGGGACAGGGCTCTCCGAGCAGTACTTC. This codes for CALMGTGLSEQYF.

In this sample, this clone turned up once. This sequence joins TRBV18 and TRBJ2-1; D is possibly TRBD1 (6 bases). Germline loops: CDR1 KGHSH, CDR2 LQKENI. The CDR3 extends over 13 amino acids. The V gene lost 4 bases and the J gene lost 8 bases, with 12 bases spanning the gap. The CDR3 region has the DNA TGTGCCAGCTCACAGGAAGAGGGGGATGAGCAGTTCTTC. Translating gives CASSQEEGDEQFF.

The gene calls are TRBV5-6 and TRBJ2-7; a possible D gene is TRBD2 (5 bases). V lost 0 bases and J 6 bases, leaving 7 bases between the germline ends. The CDR3 runs 12 residues. The germline V gene encodes CDR1 SGHDT and CDR2 YYEEEE. The CDR3 nucleotides are TGTGCCAGCAGCTTGGGGGCGGGCGAGCAGTACTTC. Amino acid sequence: CASSLGAGEQYF.

V gene TRBV27 combines with J gene TRBJ2-7; 9 bases align to TRBD1. J was trimmed by 2 bases and V by 6 bases; bases with no gene match: 8. The CDR3 contains 15 residues. Germline V gene lookup returns CDR1 MNHEY and CDR2 SMNVEV (reference sequence). Here the CDR3 reads CASRITGQGAYEQYF. The CDR3 nucleotides are TGTGCCAGCAGGATAACGGGACAGGGAGCCTACGAGCAGTACTTC.

The chain links TRBV5-1 to TRBJ2-3; a weak D match, TRBD2 (6 bases). The length of the CDR3 is 14 residues. Germline values: CDR1 SGHRS, CDR2 YFSETQ. Trimming took off 1 base at V and 5 bases at J, with 11 bases between the two ends. The CDR3 DNA is TGCGCCAGCAGCTTGACCACCGGGGGAGATACGCAGTATTTT. Translating it yields CASSLTTGGDTQYF. The whole variable domain, remainder taken from reference TRBV5-1 and TRBJ2-3, is KAGVTQTPRYLIKTRGQQVTLSCSPISGHRSVSWYQQTPGQGLQFLFEYFSETQRNKGNFPGRFSGRQFSNSRSEMNVSTLELGDSALYLCASSLTTGGDTQYFGPGTRLTVL.

The chain joins TRBV28 to TRBJ2-7; possibly TRBD1 for D (6 bases). The CDR3 has 15 amino acids. V was shortened by 6 bases and J by 7 bases, with 22 bases between the two germline ends. CDR1 and CDR2 from the germline V gene are MDHEN and SYDVKM. CDR3 coding DNA: TGTGCCAGCAGCCTTACAGGGTCGCGTGTGAGGGAGCAGTACTTC. Protein: CASSLTGSRVREQYF.

The rearrangement uses TRBV15 and TRBJ1-2; tentatively, D is TRBD1 (6 bases). Germline CDR1 reads LNHNV; CDR2 reads YYDKDF (reference sequence). The CDR3 sequence is 14 residues long. The V end was cut by 1 base, the J end by 3 bases, with 9 bases between. The CDR3 protein is CATSRARGDYGYTF. CDR3 DNA: TGTGCCACCAGCAGAGCTAGGGGGGACTATGGCTACACCTTC.

On this clone: A read error may produce the germline difference seen at one junction end. This chain connects TRBV7-2 to TRBJ2-7, with 7 bases matching TRBD1. The CDR3 length is 17 residues. Per germline, CDR1 SGHTA and CDR2 FQGNSA. The DNA of the CDR3 is TGTGCCAGCAGCCTAGAGTCGACAGGGAAGGCTTCCTCCGAGCAGTACTTC. Protein product: CASSLESTGKASSEQYF.

The chain carries TRBV5-4 and TRBJ2-2; D is unclear. Trimming left V 3 bases short and J 5 bases short, with 8 bases between. This CDR3 spans 13 amino acids. CDR1 and CDR2 from the germline V gene are SGHNT and YYREEE (reference sequence). CDR3 sequence (DNA): TGTGCCAGCAGCTCCCTTTGGACCGGGGAGCTGTTTTTT. As protein: CASSSLWTGELFF.

This clone appeared a few times. The junction departs from germline at one end; a sequencing error may be responsible. The rearrangement uses TRBV7-7 and TRBJ2-7, with 10 bases aligning to TRBD2. Germline CDR1 SSHAT, CDR2 FNYEAQ (reference sequence). This CDR3 is 14 amino acids long. The chain's CDR3 is CASSEREGRLEQYF. In nucleotides, the CDR3 is TGTGCTAGCAGCGAGCGGGAGGGTCGGCTCGAGCAGTACTTC.

This chain joins TRBV28 and TRBJ2-7; TRBD1 aligns across 8 bases. The V and J ends lost 7 bases and 3 bases, in that order; junction bases with no gene match: 8. In germline, CDR1 is MDHEN, CDR2 SYDVKM. The CDR3 runs 14 residues. CDR3 protein: CASNIGDRIYEQYF. DNA for the CDR3: TGTGCCAGCAACATTGGGGACAGGATCTACGAGCAGTACTTC.

The chain is built from TRBV6-1 and TRBJ1-1; D perhaps matches TRBD1 (6 bases). CDR3 size: 15 residues. The V and J ends lost 5 bases and 4 bases respectively, with 17 bases between them. The germline gives CDR1 MNHNS, CDR2 SASEGT. CDR3 DNA sequence: TGTGCCAGCAGTAGCCCCGGGGCGGGGGCCACTGAAGCTTTCTTT. Amino acids: CASSSPGAGATEAFF.

The rearrangement joins TRBV27 to TRBJ2-7; 9 bases map to TRBD2. The germline CDR1 and CDR2 sequences are MNHEY and SMNVEV (reference sequence). V trimming: 2 bases; J trimming: 2 bases; junction bases outside the gene matches: 1. This CDR3 has 14 amino acids. Here the CDR3 DNA reads TGTGCCAGCAGTTTAGCGGGAGGGCCCTACGAGCAGTACTTC. Translating it yields CASSLAGGPYEQYF.

This chain connects TRBV6-1 to TRBJ2-1; D call uncertain. The CDR3 length is 12 residues. Deletions cut 4 bases from V and 5 bases from J, with 6 bases between. In germline, CDR1 is MNHNS, CDR2 SASEGT. CDR3 region: CASSVYNNEQFF. DNA for the CDR3: TGTGCCAGCAGTGTGTACAACAATGAGCAGTTCTTC.

This chain joins TRBV6-6 and TRBJ2-5; maybe TRBD2 (6 bases). The DNA end is a closer match to TRBJ2-7, so the J assignment may be wrong. The CDR3 is 14 amino acids. CDR1 is MNHNY and CDR2 is SVGAGI in the germline V gene (reference sequence). The CDR3 spells CASSYVRERYEQYF. In DNA form, the CDR3 reads TGTGCCAGCAGTTACGTACGGGAGAGGTACGAGCAGTACTTC.

V usage is TRBV5-4 and J usage is TRBJ2-1; D is possibly TRBD2 (5 bases). The CDR3 consists of 13 residues. V was clipped by 4 bases and J by 8 bases, with 13 bases between them. Germline CDR1 SGHNT, CDR2 YYREEE (reference sequence). The CDR3 loop reads CASSLHDGDEQFF. The CDR3 DNA follows: TGTGCCAGCAGCCTCCACGACGGGGATGAGCAGTTCTTC.